Each of the 15 T cell receptor beta chains below was sequenced from the same sample in a study of cytomegalovirus exposure and HLA in healthy donors. PCR employed 60 Vbeta and 13 Jbeta primers. The data were produced by immunoSEQ multiplex PCR, yet TCRdb's version contains in-frame clones alone and is incomplete. The sample contains more than 85,000 clones, more than 65% of which appear only once. Sequenced material: PBMCs. These receptors all stem from a young man in good health and CMV-seronegative.

The rearrangement joins TRBV25-1 to TRBJ1-4; no reliable D call. With 1 base removed from V and 3 bases from J, the gap between germline ends came to 9 bases. The V gene's germline CDR1 is MGHDK and CDR2 SYGVNS. CDR3 length: 15 amino acids. The CDR3 bases are TGTGCCAGCAGTGAATTGGGTACAGCTAATGAAAAACTGTTTTTT. As protein: CASSELGTANEKLFF.

The chain recombines TRBV28 with TRBJ1-1; D is possibly TRBD1 (5 bases). CDR3 length: 14 amino acids. Germline CDR1 is MDHEN and CDR2 is SYDVKM. V gave up 7 bases and J gave up 9 bases, with 21 bases separating them. The CDR3 DNA reads as TGTGCCAGCAATGGGGGAGGCACCTTCTTCAAAGCTTTCTTT. It yields the protein CASNGGGTFFKAFF.

The chain is built from TRBV28 and TRBJ2-2, with 7 bases that match TRBD2. This CDR3 is 17 amino acids long. With V trimmed by 6 bases and J by 0 bases, 10 bases remained unmatched. Per the germline V gene, CDR1 is MDHEN and CDR2 is SYDVKM. CDR3 sequence: CASSPYIGGANTGELFF. The DNA of the CDR3 is TGTGCCAGCAGCCCCTACATTGGGGGGGCGAACACCGGGGAGCTGTTTTTT. The variable domain in full, with the rest retrieved from reference TRBV28 and TRBJ2-2, is DVKVTQSSRYLVKRTGEKVFLECVQDMDHENMFWYRQDPGLGLRLIYFSYDVKMKEKGDIPEGYSVSREKKERFSLILESASTNQTSMYLCASSPYIGGANTGELFFGEGSRLTVL.

This rearrangement joins TRBV6-8 to TRBJ1-2; 7 bases are shared with TRBD1. CDR3 length: 15 amino acids. V was clipped by 2 bases and J by 8 bases; unmatched bases: 11. Per germline, CDR1 MNHGY and CDR2 SAAAGT. In DNA form, the CDR3 reads TGTGCCAGCAGTTACCCGTCACAGGGGTCTAACGGCTACACCTTC. Translation gives CASSYPSQGSNGYTF.

The count of this clone is one. The V call is TRBV18, the J call TRBJ1-2; 9 bases align to TRBD1. The CDR3 consists of 15 residues. Germline V CDR1 and CDR2: KGHSH, LQKENI. With 2 bases clipped from V and 0 bases from J, the junction kept 1 base outside the gene matches. This chain's CDR3 is CASSPWTGANYGYTF. The CDR3 DNA sequence: TGTGCCAGCTCACCATGGACAGGGGCTAACTATGGCTACACCTTC.

The chain is built from TRBV19 and TRBJ1-1; perhaps TRBD1 as D (5 bases). Trimming pared 4 bases from V and 6 bases from J, leaving 15 bases between. The CDR3 loop spans 14 amino acids. Germline V gene data show CDR1 as LNHDA and CDR2 as SQIVND (reference sequence). The CDR3 spells CASSTKGVWAEAFF. DNA of the CDR3: TGTGCCAGTAGTACCAAAGGGGTTTGGGCTGAAGCTTTCTTT.

This clone was seen a handful of times. The chain links TRBV27 to TRBJ2-2; 10 nucleotides agree with TRBD1. The CDR3 loop spans 16 amino acids. The V gene end was trimmed by 3 bases and the J gene end by 2 bases; junction bases not matched to a gene: 3. Germline V gene data show CDR1 as MNHEY and CDR2 as SMNVEV (reference sequence). CDR3 sequence reads: CASSFGTGANTGELFF. In DNA, the CDR3 is TGTGCCAGCAGTTTCGGGACAGGGGCCAACACCGGGGAGCTGTTTTTT.

J is TRBJ2-5 and V is TRBV11-3; 8 nucleotides match TRBD2. The CDR3 totals 14 residues. Trimming at V came to 6 bases and at J to 4 bases, leaving 7 bases not matched to a gene. The germline V gene has CDR1 SGHNT and CDR2 YENEEA. CDR3 in amino acids: CASRETGGGETQYF. The CDR3 coding sequence is TGTGCCAGCAGAGAAACGGGAGGGGGAGAGACCCAGTACTTC.

The chain couples TRBV28 to TRBJ1-5; 12 bases are a match to TRBD1. V shed 6 bases and J 5 bases; nucleotides not matched to a gene: 5. The CDR3 sequence is 15 residues long. Per the germline V gene, CDR1 is MDHEN and CDR2 is SYDVKM. CDR3 in amino acids: CASRPGTGGYQPQHF. DNA for the CDR3: TGTGCCAGCAGACCCGGGACAGGGGGCTATCAGCCCCAGCATTTT.

The J gene is TRBJ1-1, the V gene TRBV11-2, with TRBD1 as a possible D gene (6 bases). Germline V CDR1 and CDR2: SGHAT, FQNNGV. The V gene lost 5 bases and the J gene lost 5 bases, with 12 bases spanning the gap. This CDR3 is built from 13 residues. The CDR3 protein is CASSPRGGTEAFF. The DNA for the CDR3 is TGTGCCAGCAGCCCAAGGGGGGGAACTGAAGCTTTCTTT.

V and J are TRBV11-3 and TRBJ1-3; TRBD1 aligns across 8 bases. V was clipped by 0 bases and J by 4 bases; unmatched bases: 5. The CDR3 consists of 16 residues. Germline V gene lookup returns CDR1 SGHNT and CDR2 YENEEA. As DNA, the CDR3 is TGTGCCAGCAGCTTAGATCGACAGGGGCGCGGAAACACCATATATTTT. This encodes CASSLDRQGRGNTIYF. The variable domain in full, completed from reference TRBV11-3 and TRBJ1-3, reads EAGVVQSPRYKIIEKKQPVAFWCNPISGHNTLYWYLQNLGQGPELLIRYENEEAVDDSQLPKDRFSAERLKGVDSTLKIQPAELGDSAVYLCASSLDRQGRGNTIYFGEGSWLTVV.

V usage is TRBV5-4 and J usage is TRBJ2-1; 7 bases agree with TRBD2. The germline CDR1 and CDR2 sequences are SGHNT and YYREEE (reference sequence). The CDR3 loop spans 16 amino acids. Trimming took 4 bases from V and 4 from J; bases not matched to a gene: 11. CDR3 amino acids: CASSPPPSGTYNEQFF. In nucleotides, the CDR3 is TGTGCCAGCAGCCCCCCCCCTAGCGGCACTTACAATGAGCAGTTCTTC.

The V gene is TRBV6-1, the J gene TRBJ2-1, with TRBD1 as a possible D gene (5 bases). Germline loops: CDR1 MNHNS, CDR2 SASEGT. V lost 4 bases and J 4 bases, leaving 17 bases between the germline ends. The CDR3 extends over 16 amino acids. For the CDR3, the DNA is TGTGCCAGCAGTGTCGCAGGGTCCGAGGAATACAATGAGCAGTTCTTC. Encoded protein: CASSVAGSEEYNEQFF.

This chain links TRBV5-1 with TRBJ1-5, with TRBD1 identical over 8 bases. Germline V lookup: CDR1 SGHRS, CDR2 YFSETQ. Trimming at V came to 5 bases and at J to 7 bases, leaving 17 bases not matched to a gene. The CDR3 extends over 17 amino acids. CDR3 amino acids: CASSSHKQGVGGQPQHF. CDR3 bases: TGCGCCAGCAGTTCTCACAAACAGGGGGTGGGCGGACAGCCCCAGCATTTT.

The V and J genes are TRBV19 and TRBJ1-1, with TRBD1 identical over 7 bases. V gave up 2 bases and J gave up 4 bases; unmatched junction bases: 13. Germline V lookup: CDR1 LNHDA, CDR2 SQIVND (reference sequence). This CDR3 contains 17 residues. The CDR3 coding sequence is TGTGCCAGTAGTATAACTGACGGGTCCCAGGGGGGCACTGAAGCTTTCTTT. This sequence encodes CASSITDGSQGGTEAFF. The complete variable domain, with remaining parts taken from reference TRBV19 and TRBJ1-1, reads DGGITQSPKYLFRKEGQNVTLSCEQNLNHDAMYWYRQDPGQGLRLIYYSQIVNDFQKGDIAEGYSVSREKKESFPLTVTSAQKNPTAFYLCASSITDGSQGGTEAFFGQGTRLTVV.